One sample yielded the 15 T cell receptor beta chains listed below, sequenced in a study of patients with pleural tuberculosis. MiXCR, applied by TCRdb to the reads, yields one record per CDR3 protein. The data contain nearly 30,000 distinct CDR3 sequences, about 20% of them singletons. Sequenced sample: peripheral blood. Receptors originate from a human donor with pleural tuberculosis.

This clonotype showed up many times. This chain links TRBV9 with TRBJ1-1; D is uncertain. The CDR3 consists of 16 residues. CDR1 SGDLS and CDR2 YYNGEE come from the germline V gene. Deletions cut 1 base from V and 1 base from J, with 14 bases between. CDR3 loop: CASSVSFQAGNTEAFF. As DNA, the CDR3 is TGTGCCAGCAGCGTATCTTTCCAGGCCGGGAACACTGAAGCTTTCTTT. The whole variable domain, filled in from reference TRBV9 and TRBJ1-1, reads DSGVTQTPKHLITATGQRVTLRCSPRSGDLSVYWYQQSLDQGLQFLIQYYNGEERAKGNILERFSAQQFPDLHSELNLSSLELGDSALYFCASSVSFQAGNTEAFFGQGTRLTVV.

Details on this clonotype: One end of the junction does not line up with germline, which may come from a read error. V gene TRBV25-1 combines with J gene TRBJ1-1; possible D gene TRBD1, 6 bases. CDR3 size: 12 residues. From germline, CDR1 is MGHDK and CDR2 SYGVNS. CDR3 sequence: CASRDRNTETFF. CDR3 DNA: TGTGCTAGCAGAGACAGGAACACTGAAACTTTCTTT.

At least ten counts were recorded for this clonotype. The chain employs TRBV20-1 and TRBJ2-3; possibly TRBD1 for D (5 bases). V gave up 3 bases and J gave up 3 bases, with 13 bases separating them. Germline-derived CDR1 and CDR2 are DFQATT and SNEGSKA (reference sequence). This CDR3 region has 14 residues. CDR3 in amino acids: CSASSVGLTDTQYF. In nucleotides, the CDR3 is TGCAGTGCTAGTTCTGTGGGGCTGACAGATACGCAGTATTTT.

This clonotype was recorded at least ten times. The CDR3 is CASSVVAGDYEQYF. The CDR3 nucleotides read TGTGCCAGCAGCGTAGTCGCAGGGGACTACGAGCAGTACTTC. The V and J genes are TRBV9 and TRBJ2-7; D possibly corresponds to TRBD1 (6 bases). The CDR3 is 14 residues long. V was clipped by 0 bases and J by 3 bases, with 10 bases between them. In germline, CDR1 is SGDLS, CDR2 YYNGEE. Full variable domain (rest looked up from reference TRBV9 and TRBJ2-7): DSGVTQTPKHLITATGQRVTLRCSPRSGDLSVYWYQQSLDQGLQFLIQYYNGEERAKGNILERFSAQQFPDLHSELNLSSLELGDSALYFCASSVVAGDYEQYFGPGTRLTVT.

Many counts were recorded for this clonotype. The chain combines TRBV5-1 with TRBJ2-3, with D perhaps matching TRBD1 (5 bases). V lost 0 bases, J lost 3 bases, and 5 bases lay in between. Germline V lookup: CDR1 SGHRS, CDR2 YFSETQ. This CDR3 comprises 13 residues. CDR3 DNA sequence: TGCGCCAGCAGCTTGGAGGGGACAGATACGCAGTATTTT. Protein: CASSLEGTDTQYF.

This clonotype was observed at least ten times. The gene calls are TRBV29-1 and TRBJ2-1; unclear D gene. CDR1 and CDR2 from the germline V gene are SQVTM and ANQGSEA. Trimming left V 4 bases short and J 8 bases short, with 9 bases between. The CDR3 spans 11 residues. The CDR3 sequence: CSVGFGYEQFF. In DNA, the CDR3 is TGCAGCGTTGGGTTCGGGTATGAGCAGTTCTTC.

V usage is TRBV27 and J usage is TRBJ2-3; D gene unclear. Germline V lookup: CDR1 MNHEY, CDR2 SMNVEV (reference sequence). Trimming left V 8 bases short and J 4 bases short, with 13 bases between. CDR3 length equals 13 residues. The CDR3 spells CASSPHRADTQYF. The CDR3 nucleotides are TGTGCCAGCTCCCCCCACCGAGCAGATACGCAGTATTTT.

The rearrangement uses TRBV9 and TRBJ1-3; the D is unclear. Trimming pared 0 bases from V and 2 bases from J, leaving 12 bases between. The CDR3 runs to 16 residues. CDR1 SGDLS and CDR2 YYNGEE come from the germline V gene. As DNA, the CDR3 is TGTGCCAGCAGCGTAGGGGAGGGTCCCGCTGGAAACACCATATATTTT. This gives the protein CASSVGEGPAGNTIYF.

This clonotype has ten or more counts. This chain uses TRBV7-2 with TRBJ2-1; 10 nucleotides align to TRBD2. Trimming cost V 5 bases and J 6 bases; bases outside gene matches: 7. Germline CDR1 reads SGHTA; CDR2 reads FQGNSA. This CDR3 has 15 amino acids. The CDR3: CASSNLAGVSNEQFF. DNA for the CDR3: TGTGCCAGCAGCAATCTAGCGGGGGTATCCAATGAGCAGTTCTTC.

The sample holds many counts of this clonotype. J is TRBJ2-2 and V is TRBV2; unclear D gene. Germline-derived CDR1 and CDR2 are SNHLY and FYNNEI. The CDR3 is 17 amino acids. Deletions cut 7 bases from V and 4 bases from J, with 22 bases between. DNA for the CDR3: TGTGCCAGCACTTTTTCCCCCTCCCGGACCGCCACCGGGGAGCTGTTTTTT. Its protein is CASTFSPSRTATGELFF.

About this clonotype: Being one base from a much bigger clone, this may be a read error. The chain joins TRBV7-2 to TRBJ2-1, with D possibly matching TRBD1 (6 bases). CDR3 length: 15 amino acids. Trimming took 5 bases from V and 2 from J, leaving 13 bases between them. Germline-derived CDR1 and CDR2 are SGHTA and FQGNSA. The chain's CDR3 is CASSKGESPYNEQFF. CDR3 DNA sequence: TGTGCCAGCAGCAAGGGGGAGAGCCCCTACAATGAGCAGTTCTTC.

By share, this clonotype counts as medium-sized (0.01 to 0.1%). CDR3 nucleotide sequence: TGTGCCAGCAGACAGGGAGGACAGCCCCAGCATTTT. Its translation: CASRQGGQPQHF. This chain uses TRBV27 with TRBJ1-5; possible D gene TRBD1, 6 bases. The germline V gene has CDR1 MNHEY and CDR2 SMNVEV (reference sequence). The CDR3 extends over 12 amino acids. Trimming stripped 6 bases from V and 7 bases from J, with 10 bases between.

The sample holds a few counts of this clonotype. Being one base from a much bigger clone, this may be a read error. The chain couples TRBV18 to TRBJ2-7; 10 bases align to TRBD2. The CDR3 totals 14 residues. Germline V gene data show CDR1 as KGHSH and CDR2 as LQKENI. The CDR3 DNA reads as TGTGCCAGCTCACCAGGACTAGCGGCGTACGAGCGGTACTTC. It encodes CASSPGLAAYERYF.

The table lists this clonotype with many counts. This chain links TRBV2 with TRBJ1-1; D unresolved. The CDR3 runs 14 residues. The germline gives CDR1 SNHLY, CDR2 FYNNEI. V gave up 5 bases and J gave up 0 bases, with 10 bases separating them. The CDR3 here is CASSPNGVNTEAFF. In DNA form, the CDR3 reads TGTGCCAGCAGTCCGAACGGGGTGAACACTGAAGCTTTCTTT.

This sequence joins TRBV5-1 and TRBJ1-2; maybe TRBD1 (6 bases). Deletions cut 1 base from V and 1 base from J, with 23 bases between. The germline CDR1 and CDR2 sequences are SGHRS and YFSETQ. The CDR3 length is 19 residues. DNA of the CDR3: TGCGCCAGCAGCTTGACCCGATCGGAACAGGGAGTATATAACTATGGCTACACCTTC. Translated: CASSLTRSEQGVYNYGYTF.